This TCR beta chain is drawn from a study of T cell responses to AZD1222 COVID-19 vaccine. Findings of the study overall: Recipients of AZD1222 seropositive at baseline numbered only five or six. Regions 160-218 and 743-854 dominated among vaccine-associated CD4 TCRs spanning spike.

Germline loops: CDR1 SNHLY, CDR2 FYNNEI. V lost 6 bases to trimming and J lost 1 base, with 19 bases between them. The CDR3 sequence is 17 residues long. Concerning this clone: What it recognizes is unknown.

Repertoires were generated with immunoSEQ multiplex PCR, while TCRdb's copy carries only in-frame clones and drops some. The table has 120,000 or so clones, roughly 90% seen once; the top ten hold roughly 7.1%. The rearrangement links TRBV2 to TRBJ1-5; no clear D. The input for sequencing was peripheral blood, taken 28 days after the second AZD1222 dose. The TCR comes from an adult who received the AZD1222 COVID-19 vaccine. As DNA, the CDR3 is TGTGCCAGCAGCCCCCTGGACGGACTTCTGAGCAATCAGCCCCAGCATTTT. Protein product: CASSPLDGLLSNQPQHF.